These T cell receptor beta chains were read from a single sample in a study of T cells after yellow fever vaccination. MiXCR, run by TCRdb on the 5' RACE reads, gives a single entry per CDR3 protein. The sample carries approximately 550,000 distinct CDR3 sequences, roughly 14% recorded once. The material sequenced was PBMCs, taken on the day of the yellow fever booster vaccination. These receptors came from a man under 40 who received the YFV17D yellow fever vaccine. CDR3s include the opening cysteine and the closing phenylalanine or tryptophan. A D gene is named only where the DNA matches it firmly. Clone size is shown for a subset of rows, as once, few, many or a class of expanded clone.

j_gene: TRBJ2-6
d_gene: NA
abundance: NA
v_gene: TRBV9
CDR3nt: TGTGCCAGCAGCCCCCGCAGGACAGTTATCTCTGGGGCCAACGTCCTGACTTTC
CDR3aa: CASSPRRTVISGANVLTF

j_gene: TRBJ2-3
d_gene: NA
abundance: few
v_gene: TRBV27
CDR3nt: TGTGCCAGCAGTTTTGGACCTACGCAGTATTTT
CDR3aa: CASSFGPTQYF

j_gene: TRBJ2-1
d_gene: TRBD2
abundance: few
v_gene: TRBV7-6
CDR3nt: TGTGCCAGCAGCTTATCCTCGCGGGGGAATGAGCAGTTCTTC
CDR3aa: CASSLSSRGNEQFF

j_gene: TRBJ2-3
d_gene: TRBD1
abundance: few
v_gene: TRBV6-1
CDR3nt: TGTGCCAGCAGCAGCAGGGGGCCAGGAACAGATACGCAGTATTTT
CDR3aa: CASSSRGPGTDTQYF

j_gene: TRBJ2-7
d_gene: TRBD2
abundance: many
v_gene: TRBV7-2
CDR3nt: TGTGCCAGCAGTTACCGGACTAGCGGATCCTACGAGCAGTACTTC
CDR3aa: CASSYRTSGSYEQYF

j_gene: TRBJ1-1
d_gene: NA
abundance: few
v_gene: TRBV23-1
CDR3nt: TGCGCCATCAGACTCGAAAGAAGAACTGAAGCTTTCTTT
CDR3aa: CAIRLERRTEAFF

j_gene: TRBJ2-7
d_gene: NA
abundance: NA
v_gene: TRBV5-1
CDR3nt: TGCGCCAGCAGCCGAGTAGTGGGCTCCTACGAGCAGTACTTC
CDR3aa: CASSRVVGSYEQYF

j_gene: TRBJ2-1
d_gene: NA
abundance: NA
v_gene: TRBV30
CDR3nt: TGTGCCTGGACAAGCAACAATGAGCAGTTCTTC
CDR3aa: CAWTSNNEQFF

j_gene: TRBJ2-1
d_gene: NA
abundance: few
v_gene: TRBV29-1
CDR3nt: TGCAGCGTTTGGGCGAGTTACAATGAGCAGTTCTTC
CDR3aa: CSVWASYNEQFF

j_gene: TRBJ2-5
d_gene: NA
abundance: NA
v_gene: TRBV11-2
CDR3nt: TGTGCCAGCAGCTTAGTACTTTTGGGATCACCCCAGTACTTC
CDR3aa: CASSLVLLGSPQYF